This is a list of T cell receptor beta chains from one sample in a study of Ad26.COV2.S vaccination and SARS-CoV-2 variants. Using immunoSEQ multiplex PCR, the repertoire was profiled, and TCRdb retains in-frame clones only, with some absent. Here the sample spans about 410,000 clones, 92% being singletons. The sample in question was peripheral blood, obtained in a trial of Ad26.COV2.S vaccine versus placebo. Source of these receptors: a person between 18 and 65 years old who received the Ad26.COV2.S COVID-19 vaccine or a placebo. Both conserved end residues are trimmed from each CDR3.

ASSLTETQY,TRBV6-2/TRBV6-3
ASSQVFVAGELF,TRBV3-1/TRBV3-2
ASSDSPDVNYGYT,TRBV7-2
ASSYPQGQSNQPQH,TRBV6-2/TRBV6-3
ASRRDRDNYGYT,TRBV6-1
ASGLVPLPTGDPMRGETQY,TRBV12-5
ASSRRRGDYGYT,TRBV6-5
ASSSQGRVHTREAQH,TRBV19
ASSVTSGVGSPLH,TRBV9
ASSPRGGTEAF,TRBV10-1
ASSQRLAGSTDTQY,TRBV11-2
ASSPLRQGYSTDTQY,TRBV6-2/TRBV6-3
ASSLGWNTEAF,TRBV12-3/TRBV12-4
ASSLVGGARERNYGYT,TRBV11-2
ASSPPTGARYEQY,TRBV28
ASSLRTEAYEQY,TRBV28
ASSFGQQGTSPLH,TRBV28
ASSYFNRSNQPQH,TRBV6-5
ASSLTSGGPGEQY,TRBV5-1
ASSYSNNYEQY,TRBV6-5
ASTGGAATNEKLF,TRBV6-5
ASSLAGSYKETQY,TRBV11-2
ASGATGGPVGANVLT,TRBV9
ASIPNPQGANQPQH,TRBV4-1
SVEDGTGGEF,TRBV29-1
ASSGGTNYGYT,TRBV7-8
ASSPGSSGNTIY,TRBV5-1
ASSTEVGRMTEAF,TRBV9
ASSWSRDRLVRELF,TRBV2
AWNWGDQPQH,TRBV30
ATSRVENTEAF,TRBV15
ASKTGGSGNTIY,TRBV6-5
ASSFSLRDQPQH,TRBV7-2
SVADRTYYEQY,TRBV29-1
ASSQDRENQPQH,TRBV18
ASSPPSGGLKETQY,TRBV19
ASSLLPLGTGANEAF,TRBV7-8
ASSIRGGTKNIQY,TRBV19
ASSPSYGNTIY,TRBV19
ASRPGDHYPYEQY,TRBV10-2
ASSYRESAKNIQY,TRBV6-2/TRBV6-3
ASSSQQGGAEKLF,TRBV7-2
ASSAWNDNQPQH,TRBV18
ASSPVTTGLWNQPQH,TRBV6-2/TRBV6-3
ASSQDRLAGGLSYEQY,TRBV4-3
ASSPPLTTDTQY,TRBV18
ASSEDLISTDTQY,TRBV28
ASSYLGGGNQPQH,TRBV19
SASREGQANTIY,TRBV20-1
SVDPGDYGYT,TRBV29-1
ASSPKTSGGQN,TRBV7-2
ASNEARYGYT,TRBV28
ASSYLRGARNQPQH,TRBV6-2/TRBV6-3
ASSFTTGSYEQY,TRBV7-8
ASSPGLLRDEQF,TRBV7-6
ASSLSTGAGYYGYT,TRBV27
ASSQSASGGERHTGELF,TRBV23-1
ASRETSGETQY,TRBV7-9
ASSLITTSGASYNEQF,TRBV7-9